Shown below are 2 T cell receptor beta chains from a single sample sequenced in a study of T cell repertoires in cytomegalovirus infection. TCRdb analysed the reads with MiXCR anew, one entry per CDR3 protein. The table lists approximately 1,000,000 distinct CDR3 sequences, roughly 30% of them singletons. No antigen is known for these receptors. The specimen comprised cultured CD8+ T cells from PBMCs, sampled from culture after CMV antigen stimulation. The receptor set was obtained from a human donor in good health (CMV status not recorded). Some clones in this sample may be carry-over from other donors' samples.

This chain links TRBV12-5 with TRBJ1-2, with 10 bases matching TRBD1. The CDR3 has 13 residues. Losses at the gene ends were 9 bases for V and 1 base for J; bases not matched to a gene: 2. Per germline, CDR1 LGHNT and CDR2 FRNRAP. The CDR3 bases are TGTGCTAGCGGGACAGGGGATAACTATGGCTACACCTTC. Translation: CASGTGDNYGYTF.

In its sample, this clonotype was seen many times. This chain connects TRBV7-6 to TRBJ1-5, with D maybe TRBD1 (5 bases). Germline loops: CDR1 SGHVS, CDR2 FNYEAQ. The CDR3 covers 14 residues. V was shortened by 8 bases and J by 0 bases, with 11 bases between the two germline ends. CDR3 sequence: CASSGGYSNQPQHF. The CDR3 nucleotides read TGTGCCAGCTCGGGGGGATATAGCAATCAGCCCCAGCATTTT.